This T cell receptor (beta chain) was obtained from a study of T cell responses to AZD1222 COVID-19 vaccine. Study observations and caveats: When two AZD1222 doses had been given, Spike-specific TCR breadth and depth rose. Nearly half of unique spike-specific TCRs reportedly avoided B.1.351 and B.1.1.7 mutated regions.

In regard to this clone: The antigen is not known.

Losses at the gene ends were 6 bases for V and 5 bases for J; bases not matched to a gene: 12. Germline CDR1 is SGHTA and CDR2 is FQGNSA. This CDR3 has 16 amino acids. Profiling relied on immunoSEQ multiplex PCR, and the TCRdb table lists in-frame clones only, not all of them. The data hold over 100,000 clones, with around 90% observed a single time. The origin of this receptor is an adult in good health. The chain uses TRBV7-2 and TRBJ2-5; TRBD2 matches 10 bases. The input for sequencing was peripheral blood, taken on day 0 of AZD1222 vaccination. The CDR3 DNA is TGTGCCAGCAGACTTTTACCAGCGGGGGGGCTGGAGACCCAGTACTTC. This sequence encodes CASRLLPAGGLETQYF.